This T cell receptor beta chain was documented in a study of cytomegalovirus exposure and HLA in healthy donors. Study-level background: A prior study identified approximately 120 million unique TCR beta sequences from roughly 170 million T cells. General study findings and limits: Reported results showed that the classifier diagnosed cytomegalovirus status with high specificity and sensitivity. CMV serostatus was the sole immune exposure data available.

The study ran its PCR with 60 Vbeta and 13 Jbeta primers. Authors' methods: Roughly 9.9 million shared chains were among the about 80 million unique TCR beta chains that a later analysis counted. Method: immunoSEQ multiplex PCR; TCRdb's copy keeps in-frame clones and lacks some. From that table come the V and J calls and clone size; the DNA was used to work out D and trimming. In the table there are more than 110,000 clones, approximately 79% of which are singletons. Comments on this clone: What it recognizes is unknown.

Sequencing was carried out using PBMCs. This receptor was obtained from a woman in her 50s in good health and CMV-seropositive.

The CDR3 coding sequence is TGTGCCAGCAGTCCAGGGGTCGGGGAGCTGTTTTTT. Protein product: CASSPGVGELFF. V is TRBV6-1 and J is TRBJ2-2; weak D call: TRBD1 (6 bases). V lost 5 bases to trimming and J lost 7 bases, with 8 bases between them. CDR1 is MNHNS and CDR2 is SASEGT in the germline V gene. The CDR3 totals 12 residues.